Each of the 24 T cell receptor beta chains below was sequenced from the same sample in a study of preoperative IRX-2 immunotherapy in early breast cancer. Some clones are missing from TCRdb's copy, which holds only in-frame ones; the method was immunoSEQ multiplex PCR. This sample has around 990 clones, with approximately 61% found just once. Treatment given: preoperative locoregional IRX-2 cytokine immunotherapy. Sample: tumor tissue, taken before IRX-2 immunotherapy. The receptors shown here come from a human donor with breast cancer.

This clone was counted between two and nine times. The gene calls are TRBV6-8 and TRBJ1-3, with TRBD1 identical over 7 bases. Per germline, CDR1 MNHGY and CDR2 SAAAGT. Trimming cost V 5 bases and J 3 bases; bases outside gene matches: 7. The CDR3 is 15 residues long. CDR3 amino acids: CASSIETGSGNTIYF. CDR3 nucleotide sequence: TGTGCCAGCAGTATTGAGACAGGGAGTGGAAACACCATATATTTT.

The gene calls are TRBV6-8 and TRBJ1-1; tentatively, D is TRBD1 (6 bases). V was cut by 10 bases and J by 5 bases, with 17 bases left in between. The length of the CDR3 is 13 residues. Germline assignment: CDR1 MNHGY and CDR2 SAAAGT. In DNA, the CDR3 is TGTGCCACCAGCGACAGGACGGGGACTGAAGCTTTCTTT. Protein sequence: CATSDRTGTEAFF.

The chain couples TRBV11-3 to TRBJ2-6; D gene uncertain. With 3 bases removed from V and 4 bases from J, the gap between germline ends came to 10 bases. The CDR3 contains 15 residues. The germline V gene encodes CDR1 SGHNT and CDR2 YENEEA. The CDR3 nucleotides are TGTGCCAGCAGCTTGGGGTCGCTGGGGGCCAACGTCCTGACTTTC. This sequence encodes CASSLGSLGANVLTF.

This clone was detected a few times. The chain recombines TRBV6-8 with TRBJ2-7; D uncertain. In germline, CDR1 is MNHGY, CDR2 SAAAGT. With 2 bases removed from V and 5 bases from J, the gap between germline ends came to 19 bases. The CDR3 extends over 16 amino acids. For the CDR3, the DNA is TGTGCCAGCAGTTACCAGGATCCCCAGAACTCGCACGAGCAGTACTTC. Encoded protein: CASSYQDPQNSHEQYF.

The CDR3 loop is CASSIDVGRGEQFF. The DNA for the CDR3 is TGTGCCAGTAGTATAGATGTGGGCCGGGGTGAGCAGTTCTTC. The gene calls are TRBV19 and TRBJ2-1; D is possibly TRBD2 (5 bases). The CDR3 has 14 residues. Looked up from germline, CDR1 is LNHDA and CDR2 is SQIVND (reference sequence). Trimming took 0 bases from V and 9 from J, leaving 12 bases between them.

The gene calls are TRBV11-3 and TRBJ1-6; D gene uncertain. Germline CDR1 is SGHNT and CDR2 is YENEEA. Trimming shortened V by 3 bases and J by 0 bases, and 6 bases separated the two germline ends. The CDR3 has 15 amino acids. This CDR3 is CASSFESSYNSPLHF. As DNA, the CDR3 is TGTGCCAGCAGCTTTGAGAGCTCCTATAATTCACCCCTCCACTTT.

The chain uses TRBV7-6 and TRBJ2-2; 15 bases fit TRBD2. V was clipped by 5 bases and J by 8 bases; unmatched bases: 12. The CDR3 covers 18 residues. Germline V lookup: CDR1 SGHVS, CDR2 FNYEAQ. CDR3 coding DNA: TGTGCCAGCAGCCAATATGGCGGACTAGCGGGGGGGACGGGGGAGCTGTTTTTT. Its translation is CASSQYGGLAGGTGELFF.

The J gene is TRBJ2-4, the V gene TRBV28; D is unclear. Deletions cut 2 bases from V and 0 bases from J, with 11 bases between. CDR1 is MDHEN, CDR2 SYDVKM, per germline. This CDR3 has 16 amino acids. The CDR3 coding sequence is TGTGCCAGCAGTTTACAGAACCCAGGAGCCAAAAACATTCAGTACTTC. Translating it yields CASSLQNPGAKNIQYF.

This chain connects TRBV9 to TRBJ2-7, with 9 bases identical to TRBD1. CDR3 size: 14 residues. Germline assignment: CDR1 SGDLS and CDR2 YYNGEE. V was pared by 5 bases and J by 3 bases, with 6 bases of the junction left unmatched. This CDR3 is CASSGTGSVYEQYF. Written as DNA, the CDR3 is TGTGCCAGCAGTGGGACAGGGTCGGTCTACGAGCAGTACTTC.

The chain recombines TRBV25-1 with TRBJ2-5; 9 positions agree with TRBD1. The CDR3 spans 14 residues. Germline assignment: CDR1 MGHDK and CDR2 SYGVNS. Trimming cost V 8 bases and J 5 bases; bases outside gene matches: 9. The CDR3 DNA follows: TGTGCCAGCGGCTCGGACAGGGGCTTCGAGACCCAGTACTTC. Its protein is CASGSDRGFETQYF.

This clone was detected only a few times. The chain links TRBV6-1 to TRBJ2-4; 12 nucleotides agree with TRBD2. After removal of 1 base from V and 6 bases from J, the junction contained 7 bases not matched to a gene. Germline CDR1 and CDR2: MNHNS and SASEGT. The CDR3 consists of 17 residues. The CDR3 loop reads CASSEDPSGRARNIQYF. The CDR3 region has the DNA TGTGCCAGCAGTGAAGATCCTAGCGGGAGGGCGAGAAACATTCAGTACTTC.

The V call is TRBV15, the J call TRBJ2-1; a weak D match, TRBD2 (6 bases). This CDR3 comprises 15 residues. V dropped 5 bases and J dropped 4 bases, with 15 bases sitting between them. The germline V gene encodes CDR1 LNHNV and CDR2 YYDKDF (reference sequence). For the CDR3, the DNA is TGTGCCACCAGCCGCCGGGACTTAGGTTACAATGAGCAGTTCTTC. Protein product: CATSRRDLGYNEQFF.

This clone was observed a handful of times. This chain links TRBV5-1 with TRBJ2-5; no firm D call. Trimming took off 0 bases at V and 5 bases at J, with 17 bases between the two ends. Germline values: CDR1 SGHRS, CDR2 YFSETQ. CDR3 size: 16 residues. CDR3 bases: TGCGCCAGCAGCTTGGAAGGGTCTTCCTTAGGGGAGACCCAGTACTTC. Translating it yields CASSLEGSSLGETQYF.

V gene TRBV19 combines with J gene TRBJ2-1, with D unclear. The V gene's germline CDR1 is LNHDA and CDR2 SQIVND (reference sequence). The CDR3 is 16 amino acids. Between the trimmed V and J ends, which lost 5 bases and 2 bases, there was a span of 16 bases. As DNA, the CDR3 is TGTGCCAGTAGTCCTCACCCGGACGGAGCCTACAATGAGCAGTTCTTC. It translates to CASSPHPDGAYNEQFF.

The chain employs TRBV19 and TRBJ2-5; 8 nucleotides line up with TRBD2. The junction had 7 bases not matched to a gene; V was cut back by 5 bases and J by 2 bases. Germline values: CDR1 LNHDA, CDR2 SQIVND (reference sequence). The length of the CDR3 is 15 residues. CDR3: CASSGGGTLQETQYF. The CDR3 DNA sequence: TGTGCCAGTAGTGGCGGGGGGACGCTGCAAGAGACCCAGTACTTC.

The rearrangement joins TRBV11-3 to TRBJ1-2; D perhaps matches TRBD1 (6 bases). Germline-derived CDR1 and CDR2 are SGHNT and YENEEA. The V end was cut by 5 bases, the J end by 0 bases, with 16 bases between. There are 16 residues in the CDR3. CDR3 amino acids: CASSTVDRLANYGYTF. In DNA form, the CDR3 reads TGTGCCAGCAGCACGGTGGACAGACTGGCTAACTATGGCTACACCTTC.

The genes are TRBV11-3 and TRBJ2-2, with 7 bases that match TRBD1. The germline CDR1 and CDR2 sequences are SGHNT and YENEEA. V trimming: 6 bases; J trimming: 0 bases; junction bases outside the gene matches: 4. This CDR3 region has 15 residues. The CDR3 bases are TGTGCCAGCAGGATAACAGGGGCGAACACCGGGGAGCTGTTTTTT. It specifies CASRITGANTGELFF.

Only one count was recorded for this clone. The rearrangement links TRBV19 to TRBJ1-1; D call uncertain. V gave up 7 bases and J gave up 2 bases, with 11 bases separating them. The CDR3 totals 13 residues. The germline V gene encodes CDR1 LNHDA and CDR2 SQIVND (reference sequence). Here the CDR3 reads CASNPRENTEAFF. Written as DNA, the CDR3 is TGTGCCAGTAACCCCCGGGAAAACACTGAAGCTTTCTTT.

In its sample, this clone was seen a few times. The chain uses TRBV6-8 and TRBJ2-1, with D unclear. Trimming took 5 bases from V and 6 from J, leaving 11 bases between them. CDR1 and CDR2 from the germline V gene are MNHGY and SAAAGT. The CDR3 covers 13 residues. The chain's CDR3 is CASSVMTFNEQFF. The CDR3 DNA follows: TGTGCCAGCAGTGTTATGACCTTCAATGAGCAGTTCTTC.

The chain has TRBV28 and TRBJ2-7, with 9 nucleotides matching TRBD1. Germline V CDR1 and CDR2: MDHEN, SYDVKM. The length of the CDR3 is 15 residues. With 3 bases clipped from V and 4 bases from J, the junction kept 7 bases outside the gene matches. CDR3 sequence: CASSFWDRDLYEQYF. For the CDR3, the DNA is TGTGCCAGCAGTTTTTGGGACAGGGATCTTTACGAGCAGTACTTC.

CDR3 nucleotides: TGTGCCTGGAGTGTTTCTAATGAGCAGTTCTTC. As protein: CAWSVSNEQFF. This chain joins TRBV30 and TRBJ2-1; unclear D gene. The CDR3 extends over 11 amino acids. The germline CDR1 and CDR2 sequences are GTSNPN and SVGIG (reference sequence). Trimming stripped 0 bases from V and 7 bases from J, with 4 bases between.

V is TRBV6-8 and J is TRBJ2-7; 15 nucleotides line up with TRBD2. V gave up 10 bases and J gave up 5 bases; unmatched junction bases: 12. Germline-derived CDR1 and CDR2 are MNHGY and SAAAGT. This CDR3 region has 16 residues. The CDR3 loop reads CATAYSGTSGRNEQYF. CDR3 nucleotides: TGTGCCACGGCCTACTCCGGGACTAGCGGGAGGAACGAGCAGTACTTC.

This sequence joins TRBV11-3 and TRBJ2-2; D is perhaps TRBD1 (6 bases). Between the trimmed V and J ends, which lost 1 base and 6 bases, there was a span of 15 bases. CDR1 SGHNT and CDR2 YENEEA come from the germline V gene. The CDR3 contains 16 residues. The CDR3 spells CASSLGQRGYPGELFF. The CDR3 DNA reads as TGTGCCAGCAGCTTAGGGCAGAGGGGGTATCCCGGGGAGCTGTTTTTT.

The V gene is TRBV28, the J gene TRBJ2-7; D ambiguous. The CDR3 spans 12 residues. Germline-derived CDR1 and CDR2 are MDHEN and SYDVKM. V lost 4 bases and J lost 1, with 5 bases in between. The CDR3 nucleotides are TGTGCCAGCAGTTGGGGATCCTACGAGCAGTACTTC. The encoded protein is CASSWGSYEQYF.